This T cell receptor (beta chain) was recorded in a study of monozygotic twins with inflammatory bowel disease. One blood sample of about 2.5 ml was taken from each donor. TCRdb derives one entry per CDR3 protein from the 5' RACE reads, leaving out DNA. The specimen's table records more than 300,000 distinct CDR3 sequences. CDR3 length: 12 amino acids. Per the germline V gene, CDR1 is SQVTM and CDR2 is ANQGSEA. V is TRBV29-1 and J is TRBJ2-1; TCRdb's D call, TRBD1, is unchecked because there is no DNA. This sequence was found in a human donor with ulcerative colitis or Crohn's disease, or a healthy co-twin of an affected twin (not recorded which). Sequences were obtained from blood. CDR3 in amino acids: CSGERGMNEQFF.